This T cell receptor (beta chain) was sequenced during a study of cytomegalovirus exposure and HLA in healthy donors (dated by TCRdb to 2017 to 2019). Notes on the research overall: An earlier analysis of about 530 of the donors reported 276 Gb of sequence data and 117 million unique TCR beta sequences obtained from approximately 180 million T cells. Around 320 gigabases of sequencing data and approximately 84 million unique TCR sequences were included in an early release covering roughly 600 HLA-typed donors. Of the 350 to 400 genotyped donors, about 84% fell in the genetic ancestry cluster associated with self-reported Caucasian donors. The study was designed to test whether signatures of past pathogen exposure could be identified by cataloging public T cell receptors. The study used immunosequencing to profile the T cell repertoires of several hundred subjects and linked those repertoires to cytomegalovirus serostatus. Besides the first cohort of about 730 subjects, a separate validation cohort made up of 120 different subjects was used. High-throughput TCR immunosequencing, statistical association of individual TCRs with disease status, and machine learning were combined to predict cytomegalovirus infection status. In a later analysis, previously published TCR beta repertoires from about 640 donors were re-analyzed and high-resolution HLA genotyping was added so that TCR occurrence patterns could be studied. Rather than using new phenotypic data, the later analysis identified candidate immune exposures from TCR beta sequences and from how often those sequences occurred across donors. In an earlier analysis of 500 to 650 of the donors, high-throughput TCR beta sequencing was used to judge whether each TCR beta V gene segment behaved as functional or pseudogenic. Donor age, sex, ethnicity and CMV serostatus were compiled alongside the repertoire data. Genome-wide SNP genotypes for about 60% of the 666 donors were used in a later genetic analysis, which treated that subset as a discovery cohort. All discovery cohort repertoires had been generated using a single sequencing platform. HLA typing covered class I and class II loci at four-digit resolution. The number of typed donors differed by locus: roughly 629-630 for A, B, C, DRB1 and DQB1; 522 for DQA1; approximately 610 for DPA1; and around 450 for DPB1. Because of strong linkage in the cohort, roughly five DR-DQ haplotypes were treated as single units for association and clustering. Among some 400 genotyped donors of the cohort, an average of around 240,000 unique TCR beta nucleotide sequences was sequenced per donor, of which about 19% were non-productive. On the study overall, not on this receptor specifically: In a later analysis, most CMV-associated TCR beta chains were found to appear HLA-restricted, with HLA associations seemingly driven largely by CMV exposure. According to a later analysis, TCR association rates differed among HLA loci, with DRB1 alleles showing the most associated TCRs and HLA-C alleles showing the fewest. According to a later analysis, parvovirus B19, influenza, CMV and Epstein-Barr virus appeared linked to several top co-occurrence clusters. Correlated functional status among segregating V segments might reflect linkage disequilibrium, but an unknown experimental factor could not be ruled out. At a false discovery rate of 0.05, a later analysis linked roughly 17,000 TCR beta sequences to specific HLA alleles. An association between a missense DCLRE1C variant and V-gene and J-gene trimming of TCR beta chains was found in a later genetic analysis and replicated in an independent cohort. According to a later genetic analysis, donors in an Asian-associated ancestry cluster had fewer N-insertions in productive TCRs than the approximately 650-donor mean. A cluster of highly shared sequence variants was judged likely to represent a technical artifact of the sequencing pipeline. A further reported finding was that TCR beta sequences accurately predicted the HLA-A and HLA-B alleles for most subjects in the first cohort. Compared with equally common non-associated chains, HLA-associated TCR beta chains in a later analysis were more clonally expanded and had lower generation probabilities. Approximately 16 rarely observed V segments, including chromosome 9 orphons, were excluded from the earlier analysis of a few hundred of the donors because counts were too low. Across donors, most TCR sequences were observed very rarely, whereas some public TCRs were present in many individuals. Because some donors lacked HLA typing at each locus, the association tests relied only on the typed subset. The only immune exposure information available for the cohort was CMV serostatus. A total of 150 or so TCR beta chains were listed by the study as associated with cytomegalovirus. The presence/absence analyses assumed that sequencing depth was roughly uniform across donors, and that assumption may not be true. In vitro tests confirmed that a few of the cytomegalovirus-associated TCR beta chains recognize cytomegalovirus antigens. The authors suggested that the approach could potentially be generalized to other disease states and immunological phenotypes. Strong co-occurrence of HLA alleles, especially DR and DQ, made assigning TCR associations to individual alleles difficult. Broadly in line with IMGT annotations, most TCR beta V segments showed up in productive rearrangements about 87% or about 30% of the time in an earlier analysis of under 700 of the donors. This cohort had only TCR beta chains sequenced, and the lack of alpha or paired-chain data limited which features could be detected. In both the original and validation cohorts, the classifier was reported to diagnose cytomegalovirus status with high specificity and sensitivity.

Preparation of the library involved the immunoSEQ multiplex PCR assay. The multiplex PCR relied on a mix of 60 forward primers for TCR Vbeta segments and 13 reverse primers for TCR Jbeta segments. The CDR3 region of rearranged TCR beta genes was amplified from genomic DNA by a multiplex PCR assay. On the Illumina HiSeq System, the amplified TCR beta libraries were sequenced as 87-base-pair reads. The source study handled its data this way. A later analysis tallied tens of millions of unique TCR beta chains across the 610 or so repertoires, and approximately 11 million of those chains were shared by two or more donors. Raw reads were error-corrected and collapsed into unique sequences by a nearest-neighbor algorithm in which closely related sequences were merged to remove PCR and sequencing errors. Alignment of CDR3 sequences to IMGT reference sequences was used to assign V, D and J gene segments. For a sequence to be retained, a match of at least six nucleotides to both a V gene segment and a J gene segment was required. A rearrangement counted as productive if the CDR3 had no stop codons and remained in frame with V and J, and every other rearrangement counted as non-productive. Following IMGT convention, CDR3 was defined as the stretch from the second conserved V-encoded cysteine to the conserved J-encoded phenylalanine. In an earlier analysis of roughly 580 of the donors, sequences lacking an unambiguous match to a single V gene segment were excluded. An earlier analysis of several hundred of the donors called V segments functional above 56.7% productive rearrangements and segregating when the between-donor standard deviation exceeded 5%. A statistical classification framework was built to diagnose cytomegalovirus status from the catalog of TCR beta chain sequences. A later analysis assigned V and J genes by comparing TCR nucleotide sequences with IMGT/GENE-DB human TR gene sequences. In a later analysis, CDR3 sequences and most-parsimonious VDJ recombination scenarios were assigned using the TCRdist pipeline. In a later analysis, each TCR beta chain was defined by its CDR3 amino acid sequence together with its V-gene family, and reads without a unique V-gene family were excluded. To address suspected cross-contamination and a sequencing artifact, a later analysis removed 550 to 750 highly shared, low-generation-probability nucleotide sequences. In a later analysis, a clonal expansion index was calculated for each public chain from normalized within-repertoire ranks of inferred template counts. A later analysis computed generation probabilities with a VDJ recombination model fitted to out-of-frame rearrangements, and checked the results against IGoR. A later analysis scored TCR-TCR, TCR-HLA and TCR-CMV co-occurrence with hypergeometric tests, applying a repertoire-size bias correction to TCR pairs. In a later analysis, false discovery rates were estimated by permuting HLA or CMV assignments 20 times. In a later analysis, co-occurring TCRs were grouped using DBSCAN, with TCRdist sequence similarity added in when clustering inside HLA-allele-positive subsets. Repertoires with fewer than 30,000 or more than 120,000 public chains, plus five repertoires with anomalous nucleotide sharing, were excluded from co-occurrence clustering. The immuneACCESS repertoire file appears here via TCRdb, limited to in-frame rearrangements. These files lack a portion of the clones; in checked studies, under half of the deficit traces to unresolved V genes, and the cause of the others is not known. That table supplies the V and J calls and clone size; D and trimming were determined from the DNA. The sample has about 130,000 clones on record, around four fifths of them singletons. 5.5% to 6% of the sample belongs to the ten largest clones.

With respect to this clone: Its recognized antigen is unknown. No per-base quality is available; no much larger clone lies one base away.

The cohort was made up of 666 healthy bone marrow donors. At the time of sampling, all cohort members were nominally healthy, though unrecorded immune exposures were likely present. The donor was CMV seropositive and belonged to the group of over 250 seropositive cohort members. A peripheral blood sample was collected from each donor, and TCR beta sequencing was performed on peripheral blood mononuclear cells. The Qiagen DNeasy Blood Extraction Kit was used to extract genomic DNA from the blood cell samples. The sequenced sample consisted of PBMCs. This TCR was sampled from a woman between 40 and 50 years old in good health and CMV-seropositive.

The nucleotide sequence reads as follows: TGTGCCAGCAGTTTTAGCGAGAATGAGCAGTTCTTC. Protein translation: CASSFSENEQFF. The rearranged segments are TRBV2 and TRBJ2-1, and perhaps TRBD2 as D gene, on 5 matching bases. V was cut back by 5 bases and J by 7 bases, leaving a gap of 9 bases between them. From a lookup of the germline V gene, CDR1 and CDR2 are SNHLY and FYNNEI. Counted from cysteine to phenylalanine, this CDR3 has 12 amino acids. Only CDR3 DNA is held: 36 bases, read in frame from base 1.